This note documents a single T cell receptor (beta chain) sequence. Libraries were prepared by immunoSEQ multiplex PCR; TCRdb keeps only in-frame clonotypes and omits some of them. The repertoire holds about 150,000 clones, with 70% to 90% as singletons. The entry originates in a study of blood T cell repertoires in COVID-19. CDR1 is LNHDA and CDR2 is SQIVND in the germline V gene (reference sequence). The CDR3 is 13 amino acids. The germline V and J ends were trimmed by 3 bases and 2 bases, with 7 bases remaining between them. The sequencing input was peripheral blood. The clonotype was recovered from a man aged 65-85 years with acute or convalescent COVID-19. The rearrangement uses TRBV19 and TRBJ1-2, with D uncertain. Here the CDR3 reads CASSMVRNYGYTF. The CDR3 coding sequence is TGTGCCAGTAGTATGGTGCGAAACTATGGCTACACCTTC.